This TCR beta chain was observed in a study of blood T cell repertoires in COVID-19 (dated by TCRdb to the early 2020s). Background for the entire study: Samples from collaborators originated in the United States, Italy and Spain and spanned both the acute and convalescent phases of COVID-19. The prospective study material was composed of cDNA or gDNA derived from T cells, B-cell-depleted T cells, or PBMCs. The dataset comprised deeply sampled blood TCRbeta repertoires from subjects exposed to, actively infected with, or recovered from COVID-19. The repertoires were made available in a free public database intended to serve as a resource for research on the immune response to SARS-CoV-2. Samples were obtained from the ongoing ImmuneRACE study (first 160 participants) and from some 1,200 subjects provided by 6 global collaborators. A de-identified subject ID, COVID-19 status, age in years and sex were almost always included in the sample metadata. Where HLA class I and class II types were available, the types were taken from metadata supplied by the sample provider, not from assay-based typing.

The CDR3, cysteine through phenylalanine, is 14 amino acids long. The CDR3 DNA has 42 bases and is translated from base 1. Relative to germline, V is 0 bases shorter and J is 10 bases shorter, with 17 bases between their ends. For CDR1 and CDR2, the germline V gene (reference sequence) lists SGHNT and YYREEE. Collaborating institutions collected whole blood in K2EDTA tubes following their own protocols. For TCRbeta analysis, collaborators shipped samples in one of three forms: frozen whole blood, isolated PBMCs, or DNA extracted from either of those sample types. Details on this clone: Which antigen it targets is not known. Base qualities were left out, and no much larger clone turns up one base away.

TCRbeta CDR3 regions were amplified from genomic DNA using the immunoSEQ Assay, a bias-controlled multiplex PCR. The authors processed their data as follows. Within the assay, amplification of reference gene primers was used to estimate how many nucleated cells each sample contained. To quantify the absolute abundance of each unique TCRbeta CDR3 rearrangement, sequence reads were collapsed and filtered. For each sample, productive Simpson clonality was calculated by taking the square root of Simpson's diversity index across productive rearrangements. In TCRdb, the immuneACCESS table is reduced to in-frame sequences with V and J assigned. These tables do not hold every clone; where another copy was compared, an unresolved V gene accounts for under half, and the others remain unexplained. Clone size and the V and J calls come from that table; the DNA yielded D and trimming. The sample includes more than 85,000 clones, with 75% to 85% observed a single time. Together, the top ten hold about 15% of the sample.

What the authors observed across the whole study: Clinical and demographic metadata were provided uncurated, with the amount varying by source and participant.

The chain is made from TRBV5-4 and TRBJ2-7, and perhaps TRBD1 as D gene, on 6 matching bases. This clonotype was obtained from a woman aged 60-75 years with acute or convalescent COVID-19. Sequences were obtained from peripheral blood. The CDR3 protein sequence reads: CASSLGRGRDGQYF. The sequence in DNA is TGTGCCAGCAGCTTGGGCAGGGGCAGGGACGGCCAGTACTTC.